The 17 T cell receptor beta chains presented below share a single source sample, sequenced in a study of T cell repertoires in cytomegalovirus infection. Which antigens these TCRs recognize remains unknown. TCRdb re-derived calls from the reads in MiXCR, one entry per CDR3 protein. Here the sample spans about 830,000 distinct CDR3 sequences, about 31% being singletons. Sequencing used cultured CD8+ T cells from PBMCs, obtained from culture after CMV antigen stimulation. The receptors were gathered from a human donor in good health (CMV status not recorded). Some clones in this sample may be carry-over from other donors' samples.

The J gene is TRBJ1-2, the V gene TRBV6-5; 8 nucleotides line up with TRBD1. V dropped 2 bases and J dropped 7; count of bases not matched to a gene: 9. The CDR3 is 15 residues long. Germline CDR1 is MNHEY and CDR2 is SVGAGI. CDR3 protein: CASSYLPTGAAGYTF. The CDR3 nucleotides read TGTGCCAGCAGTTACCTCCCGACAGGGGCGGCTGGCTACACCTTC.

This chain links TRBV10-3 with TRBJ2-2; unclear D gene. The CDR3 loop spans 12 amino acids. CDR1 is ENHRY, CDR2 SYGVKD, per germline. V was clipped by 7 bases and J by 3 bases, with 6 bases between them. The CDR3 sequence is CAINTDTGELFF. The DNA of the CDR3 is TGTGCCATCAATACAGACACCGGGGAGCTGTTTTTT.

CDR3 nucleotide sequence: TGTGCCACCAGCAGAGATCGGGGAACTGGCTACACCTTC. Translated: CATSRDRGTGYTF. This sequence joins TRBV15 and TRBJ1-2; D is unclear. CDR3 length equals 13 residues. CDR1 is LNHNV and CDR2 is YYDKDF in the germline V gene (reference sequence). Trimming took off 0 bases at V and 7 bases at J, with 9 bases between the two ends.

This clonotype was seen many times. The rearrangement joins TRBV12-3 or TRBV12-4 to TRBJ1-3, with D unresolved. The CDR3 consists of 10 residues. The V end lost 8 bases, the J end lost 7 bases, and 6 bases lay between the germline ends. The CDR3 spells CASPGNTIYF. CDR3 nucleotides: TGTGCCAGCCCCGGGAACACCATATATTTT.

V usage is TRBV27 and J usage is TRBJ1-1, with D hard to call. The germline gives CDR1 MNHEY, CDR2 SMNVEV (reference sequence). The CDR3 spans 13 residues. The V and J ends lost 5 bases and 1 base respectively, with 8 bases between them. CDR3 sequence reads: CASSNNQNTEAFF. The CDR3 DNA reads as TGTGCCAGCAGTAATAACCAGAACACTGAAGCTTTCTTT.

The genes are TRBV4-3 and TRBJ1-1; TRBD1 matches at 7 bases. Germline CDR1 LGHNA, CDR2 YSLEER. Trimming cost V 0 bases and J 1 base; bases outside gene matches: 5. This CDR3 is built from 16 residues. CDR3 DNA sequence: TGCGCCAGCAGCCAAGATACTCCAGGGGGGAACACTGAAGCTTTCTTT. Translated: CASSQDTPGGNTEAFF.

The chain links TRBV5-5 to TRBJ1-4; D remains ambiguous. V was cut by 4 bases and J by 1 base, with 23 bases left in between. There are 19 residues in the CDR3. Germline V gene lookup returns CDR1 SGHKS and CDR2 YYEKEE (reference sequence). CDR3 sequence: CASSPIGPGSGGTNEKLFF. The CDR3 nucleotides read TGTGCCAGCAGCCCTATAGGGCCGGGAAGTGGAGGAACTAATGAAAAACTGTTTTTT.

The V call is TRBV7-9, the J call TRBJ1-4; 11 bases match TRBD1. The CDR3 runs to 18 residues. The ends lost 5 bases at V and 0 bases at J; junction bases unmatched: 8. Looked up from germline, CDR1 is SEHNR and CDR2 is FQNEAQ (reference sequence). This CDR3 is CASSPGLGQGATNEKLFF. DNA of the CDR3: TGTGCCAGCAGCCCCGGCTTGGGACAGGGGGCAACTAATGAAAAACTGTTTTTT.

This clonotype was recorded only once. The DNA of the CDR3 is TGCGCCAGCAGCTTCCTAGCGGGGGAGACGAACACCGGGGAGCTGTTTTTT. It yields the protein CASSFLAGETNTGELFF. The chain combines TRBV5-1 with TRBJ2-2, with 10 bases aligning to TRBD2. This CDR3 comprises 17 residues. CDR1 is SGHRS and CDR2 is YFSETQ in the germline V gene. The junction had 4 bases not matched to a gene; V was cut back by 2 bases and J by 0 bases.

There are a few counts of this clonotype. The chain's CDR3 is CATSLGLAGELFF. The CDR3 nucleotides read TGTGCCACCAGCCTGGGGTTGGCCGGGGAGCTGTTTTTT. This chain joins TRBV15 and TRBJ2-2; D gene unclear. Deletions cut 5 bases from V and 6 bases from J, with 10 bases between. The CDR3 covers 13 residues. Looked up from germline, CDR1 is LNHNV and CDR2 is YYDKDF (reference sequence).

This clonotype was seen ten or more times. The chain links TRBV6-2 or TRBV6-3 to TRBJ2-7; 9 bases agree with TRBD2. Germline loops: CDR1 MNHEY, CDR2 SVGEGT. The trim removed 5 bases at V and 2 bases at J, leaving 7 bases unmatched. The CDR3 length is 15 residues. The CDR3 nucleotides are TGTGCCAGCAGTGCGGTTGCGGGGGGGCCCTACGAGCAGTACTTC. Its protein is CASSAVAGGPYEQYF.

The genes are TRBV4-3 and TRBJ2-1; D not certain. The CDR3 runs 15 residues. The germline gives CDR1 LGHNA, CDR2 YSLEER. V lost 4 bases, J lost 0 bases, and 10 bases lay in between. The CDR3 protein is CASSRDNPSYNEQFF. In DNA, the CDR3 is TGCGCCAGCAGCCGAGACAATCCCTCCTACAATGAGCAGTTCTTC.

The rearrangement links TRBV15 to TRBJ2-2; TRBD1 is a possible D gene (6 bases). Germline assignment: CDR1 LNHNV and CDR2 YYDKDF (reference sequence). This CDR3 is built from 15 residues. Trimming cost V 3 bases and J 4 bases, with 12 bases left between them. The CDR3 sequence: CATSRDLGGTGELFF. CDR3 DNA sequence: TGTGCCACCAGCAGGGACTTAGGGGGCACCGGGGAGCTGTTTTTT.

In its sample, this clonotype was seen a few times. This rearrangement joins TRBV7-8 to TRBJ1-6; possibly TRBD1 for D (6 bases). Trimming removed 5 bases at V and 9 bases at J, with 17 bases between. Germline V gives CDR1 SGHVS, CDR2 FQNEAQ. CDR3 size: 15 residues. This CDR3 is CASSQGPPGGSPLHF. DNA of the CDR3: TGTGCCAGCAGCCAGGGGCCACCCGGGGGTTCACCCCTCCACTTT.

The gene calls are TRBV7-2 and TRBJ1-2, with TRBD1 matching over 9 bases. There are 16 residues in the CDR3. After removal of 5 bases from V and 7 bases from J, the junction contained 14 bases not matched to a gene. Germline-derived CDR1 and CDR2 are SGHTA and FQGNSA. In nucleotides, the CDR3 is TGTGCCAGCAGCCCGGGGGACAGGGAAATCAGGGTTGGCTACACCTTC. This codes for CASSPGDREIRVGYTF.

The chain links TRBV14 to TRBJ2-7; 10 bases fit TRBD1. CDR3 length: 18 residues. The V gene end was trimmed by 0 bases and the J gene end by 1 base; junction bases not matched to a gene: 9. Germline V lookup: CDR1 SGHDN, CDR2 FVKESK. The CDR3 DNA is TGTGCCAGCAGCCAAGATCCGGGACAGGGGCTACATTCCTACGAGCAGTACTTC. Translation gives CASSQDPGQGLHSYEQYF.

The V gene is TRBV7-6, the J gene TRBJ2-1, with D possibly being TRBD2 (5 bases). This CDR3 is built from 14 residues. The germline V gene encodes CDR1 SGHVS and CDR2 FNYEAQ. V was shortened by 7 bases and J by 1 base, with 11 bases between the two germline ends. In DNA form, the CDR3 reads TGTGCCAGCAAACCAACTAGTTCCTACAATGAGCAGTTCTTC. Translated: CASKPTSSYNEQFF.